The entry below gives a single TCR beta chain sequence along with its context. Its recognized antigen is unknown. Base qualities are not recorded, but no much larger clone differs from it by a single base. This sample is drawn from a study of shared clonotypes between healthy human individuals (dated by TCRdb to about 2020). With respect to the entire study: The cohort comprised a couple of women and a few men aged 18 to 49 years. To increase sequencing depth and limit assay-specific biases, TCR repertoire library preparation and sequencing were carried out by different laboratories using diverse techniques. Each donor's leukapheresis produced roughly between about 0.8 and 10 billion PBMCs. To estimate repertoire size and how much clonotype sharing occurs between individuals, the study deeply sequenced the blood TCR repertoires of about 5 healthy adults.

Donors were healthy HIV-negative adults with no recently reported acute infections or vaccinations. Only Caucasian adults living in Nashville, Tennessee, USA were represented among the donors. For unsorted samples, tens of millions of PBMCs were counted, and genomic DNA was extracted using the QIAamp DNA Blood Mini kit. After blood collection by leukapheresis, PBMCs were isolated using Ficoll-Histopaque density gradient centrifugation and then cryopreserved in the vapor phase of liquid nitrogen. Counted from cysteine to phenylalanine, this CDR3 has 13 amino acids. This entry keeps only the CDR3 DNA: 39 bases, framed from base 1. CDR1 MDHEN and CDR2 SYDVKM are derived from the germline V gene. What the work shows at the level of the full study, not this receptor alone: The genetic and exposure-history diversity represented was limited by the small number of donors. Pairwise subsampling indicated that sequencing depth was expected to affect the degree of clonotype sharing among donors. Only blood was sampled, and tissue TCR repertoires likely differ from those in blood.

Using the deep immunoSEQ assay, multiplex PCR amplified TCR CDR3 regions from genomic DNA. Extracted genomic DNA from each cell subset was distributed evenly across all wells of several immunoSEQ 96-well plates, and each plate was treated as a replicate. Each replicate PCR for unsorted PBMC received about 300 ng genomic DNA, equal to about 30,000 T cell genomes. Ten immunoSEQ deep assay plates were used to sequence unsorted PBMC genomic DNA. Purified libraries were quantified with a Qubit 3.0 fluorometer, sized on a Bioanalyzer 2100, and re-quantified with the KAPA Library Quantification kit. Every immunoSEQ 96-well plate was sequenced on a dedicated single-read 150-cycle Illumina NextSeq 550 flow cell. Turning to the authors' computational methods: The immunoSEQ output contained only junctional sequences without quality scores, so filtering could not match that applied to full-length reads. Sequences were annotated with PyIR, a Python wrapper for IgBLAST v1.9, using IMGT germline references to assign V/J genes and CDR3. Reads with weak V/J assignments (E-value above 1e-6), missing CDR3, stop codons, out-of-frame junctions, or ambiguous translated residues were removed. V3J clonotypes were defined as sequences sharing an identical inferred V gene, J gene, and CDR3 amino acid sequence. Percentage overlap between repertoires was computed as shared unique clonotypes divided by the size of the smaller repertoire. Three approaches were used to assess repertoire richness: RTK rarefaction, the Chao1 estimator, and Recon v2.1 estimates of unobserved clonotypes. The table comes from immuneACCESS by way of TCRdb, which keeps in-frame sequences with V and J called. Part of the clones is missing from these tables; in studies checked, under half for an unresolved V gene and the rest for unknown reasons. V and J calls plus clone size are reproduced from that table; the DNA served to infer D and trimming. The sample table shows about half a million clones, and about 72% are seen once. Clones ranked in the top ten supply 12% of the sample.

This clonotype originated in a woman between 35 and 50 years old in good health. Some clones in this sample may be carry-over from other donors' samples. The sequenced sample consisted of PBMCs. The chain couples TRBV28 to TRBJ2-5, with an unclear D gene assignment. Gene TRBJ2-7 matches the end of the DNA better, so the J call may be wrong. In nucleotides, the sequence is TGTGCCAGCAGCATCGGCAGGAGCTACGAGCAGTACTTC. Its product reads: CASSIGRSYEQYF.